The present entry profiles one T cell receptor (beta chain) with its context. This record belongs to a study of blood T cell repertoires in COVID-19. Study as a whole: From T cells, B-cell-depleted T cells, or PBMCs came the material, which was cDNA or gDNA.

CDR1 SNHLY and CDR2 FYNNEI come from the germline V gene. There are 17 residues in the CDR3. V trimming: 4 bases; J trimming: 4 bases; junction bases outside the gene matches: 11. Original analysis: Estimation of nucleated cell counts relied on the amplification of reference gene primers. Sequencing used immunoSEQ multiplex PCR; TCRdb keeps in-frame clones, though not all of them. The DNA gave D and trimming, while V, J and clone size come from that table. In the table there are about 220,000 clones, about 79% of which are singletons. The participants were between about 18 and 95 years old and came from under 25 US areas.

This TCR was sampled from a woman in her sixties who had recovered from COVID-19. This chain uses TRBV2 with TRBJ1-3; 9 nucleotides align to TRBD1. Sequencing was done on a sample of PBMCs or T cells enriched from blood (not recorded which). CDR3 amino acids: CASSAQGSGTGGNTIYF. CDR3 in DNA: TGTGCCAGCAGTGCCCAAGGATCCGGGACAGGGGGAAACACCATATATTTT.